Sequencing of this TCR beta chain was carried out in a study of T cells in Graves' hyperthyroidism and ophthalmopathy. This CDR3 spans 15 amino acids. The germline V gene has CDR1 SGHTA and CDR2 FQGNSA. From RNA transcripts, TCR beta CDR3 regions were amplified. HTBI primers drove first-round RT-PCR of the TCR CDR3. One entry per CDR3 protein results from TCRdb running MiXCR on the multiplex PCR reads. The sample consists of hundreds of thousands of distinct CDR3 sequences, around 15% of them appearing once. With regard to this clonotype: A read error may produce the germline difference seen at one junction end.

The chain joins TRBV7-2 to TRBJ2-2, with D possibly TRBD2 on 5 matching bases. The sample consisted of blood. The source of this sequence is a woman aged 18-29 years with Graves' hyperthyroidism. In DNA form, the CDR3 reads TGTGCCAGCAGCTTAGAGAGACTTGGCACCGGGGAGCTGTCTTTT. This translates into CASSLERLGTGELSF. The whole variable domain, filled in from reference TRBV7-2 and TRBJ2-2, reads GAGVSQSPSNKVTEKGKDVELRCDPISGHTALYWYRQSLGQGLEFLIYFQGNSAPDKSGLPSDRFSAERTGGSVSTLTIQRTQQEDSAVYLCASSLERLGTGELSFGEGSRLTVL.